This T cell receptor beta chain derives from a study of cytomegalovirus exposure and HLA in healthy donors. Broader study findings: Cytomegalovirus status, reportedly, was diagnosed with high specificity and sensitivity by the classifier.

Both 60 Vbeta primers and 13 Jbeta primers went into the PCR. Sequencing was performed with immunoSEQ multiplex PCR; in TCRdb, only in-frame clones are kept and a portion is missing. The sample consists of approximately 120,000 clones, more than 15% of them appearing once. This clone was seen only a few times. Its matching antigen is unknown. A junction end diverges from the germline sequence, so it may reflect a read error. Germline assignment: CDR1 SGHTA and CDR2 FQGNSA. The CDR3 has 12 residues. The sample taken for sequencing was PBMCs. V usage is TRBV7-2 and J usage is TRBJ2-3; 7 nucleotides line up with TRBD2. The receptor was isolated from a female donor in good health and CMV-seropositive. The CDR3 reads CASSFGGGRSRF. The CDR3 DNA follows: TGTGCCAGCAGCTTTGGGGGGGGTAGAAGTCGTTTT. Together with reference TRBV7-2 and TRBJ2-3, the CDR3 gives the full variable domain: GAGVSQSPSNKVTEKGKDVELRCDPISGHTALYWYRQSLGQGLEFLIYFQGNSAPDKSGLPSDRFSAERTGGSVSTLTIQRTQQEDSAVYLCASSFGGGRSRFGPGTRLTVL.